What follows describes a single T cell receptor beta chain. Its antigen is as yet unknown. These data are taken from a study of shared clonotypes between healthy human individuals. CD45RO negativity and positive selection for CCR7 defined naive CD8 cells, a population that excluded terminally differentiated effector memory CD45RA+ cells. The deep-level immunoSEQ assay was used. Here immunoSEQ multiplex PCR was the method, and the copy in TCRdb shows in-frame clones only, minus some. The repertoire holds around 2.1 million clones, with roughly 91% as singletons. The study, taken as a whole, reports: Rarefaction showed sorted-subset sequencing was incomplete despite large depth. An anticipated effect of sequencing depth on clonotype sharing among donors was recognized.

The sample consisted of naive CD8+ T cells from PBMCs. This receptor was identified in a man aged 18 to 29 in good health. Some clones in this sample may be carry-over from other donors' samples.

The CDR3 loop reads CASSVQQGWNTEAFF. The CDR3 region has the DNA TGTGCCAGCAGTGTCCAACAGGGATGGAACACTGAAGCTTTCTTT. The chain is built from TRBV5-8 and TRBJ1-1; possible D gene TRBD1, 6 bases. Trimming took 5 bases from V and 1 from J, leaving 15 bases between them. The CDR3 is 15 amino acids. Germline values: CDR1 SGHTS, CDR2 YDEGEE.